The subject of this entry is one T cell receptor (beta chain). This sample stems from a study of T-cell memory formation after mild COVID-19. From 5'RACE with constant-segment primers came TCR alpha and TCR beta cDNA libraries that carried sample barcodes and UMIs. TCRdb independently ran MiXCR on the 5' RACE reads; one entry per CDR3 protein. The sample includes roughly 190,000 distinct CDR3 sequences, roughly 18% of them seen just once. Trimming at V came to 7 bases and at J to 4 bases, leaving 6 bases not matched to a gene. CDR1 is SGHAT, CDR2 FQNNGV, per germline. The CDR3 extends over 13 amino acids.

The sample comprised PBMCs or a T cell subset sorted from them (not recorded which). The chain carries TRBV11-2 and TRBJ1-1, with 7 bases that match TRBD1. This clonotype was obtained from an adult woman who had mild COVID-19 (a few samples of this study predate the infection). Cell type and time point are not known. The CDR3 DNA reads TGTGCCAGCATAGGACAGGTGACCACTGAAGCTTTCTTT. Its protein is CASIGQVTTEAFF.